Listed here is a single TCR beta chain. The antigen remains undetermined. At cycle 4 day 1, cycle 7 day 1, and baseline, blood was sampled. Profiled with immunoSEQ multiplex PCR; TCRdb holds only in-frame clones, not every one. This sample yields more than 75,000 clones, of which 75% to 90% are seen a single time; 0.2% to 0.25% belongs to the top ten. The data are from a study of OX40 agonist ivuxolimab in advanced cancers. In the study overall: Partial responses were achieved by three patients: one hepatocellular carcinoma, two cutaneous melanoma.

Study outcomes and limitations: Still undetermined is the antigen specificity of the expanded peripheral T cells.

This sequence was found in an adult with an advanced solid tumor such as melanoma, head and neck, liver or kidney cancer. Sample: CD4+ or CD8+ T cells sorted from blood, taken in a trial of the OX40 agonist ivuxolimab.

This CDR3 reads CASSLEEGPYEQYF. CDR3 nucleotide sequence: TGTGCCAGCAGCTTAGAAGAAGGACCTTACGAGCAGTACTTC. This chain connects TRBV7-2 to TRBJ2-7; D not resolved. Germline assignment: CDR1 SGHTA and CDR2 FQGNSA. The CDR3 totals 14 residues. Trimming took 1 base from V and 4 from J, leaving 11 bases between them.